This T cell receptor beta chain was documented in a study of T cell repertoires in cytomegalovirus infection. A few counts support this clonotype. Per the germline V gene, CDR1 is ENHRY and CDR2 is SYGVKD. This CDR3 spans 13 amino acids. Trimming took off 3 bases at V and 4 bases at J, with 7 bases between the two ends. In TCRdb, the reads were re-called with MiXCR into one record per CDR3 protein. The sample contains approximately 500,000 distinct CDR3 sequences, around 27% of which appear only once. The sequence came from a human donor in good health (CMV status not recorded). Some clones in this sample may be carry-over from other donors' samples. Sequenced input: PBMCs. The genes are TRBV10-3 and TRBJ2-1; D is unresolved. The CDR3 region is CAISDKQYNEQFF. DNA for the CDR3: TGTGCCATCAGTGACAAACAGTACAATGAGCAGTTCTTC.